These 18 T cell receptor beta chains originate from one sample sequenced in a study of blood T cell repertoires in COVID-19. The repertoire was sequenced with immunoSEQ multiplex PCR; TCRdb's copy has only in-frame clones and lacks some. The repertoire holds approximately 160,000 clones, about 87% seen once, with 0.58% in the top ten. Sample: peripheral blood. Receptors originate from a man aged 55 to 70 with COVID-19, enrolled during active disease.

This chain connects TRBV19 to TRBJ2-1; 12 nucleotides agree with TRBD2. Losses at the gene ends were 5 bases for V and 9 bases for J; bases not matched to a gene: 11. This CDR3 has 16 amino acids. Germline CDR1 is LNHDA and CDR2 is SQIVND (reference sequence). CDR3 protein: CASSSQTSGRGREQFF. As DNA, the CDR3 is TGTGCCAGTAGTTCTCAGACTAGCGGGAGAGGCCGTGAGCAGTTCTTC.

This chain connects TRBV9 to TRBJ2-6, with D unresolved. This CDR3 is 16 amino acids long. Germline assignment: CDR1 SGDLS and CDR2 YYNGEE. Trimming stripped 3 bases from V and 0 bases from J, with 10 bases between. The CDR3 is CASSAIVGSGANVLTF. CDR3 DNA sequence: TGTGCCAGCAGCGCCATCGTCGGCTCTGGGGCCAACGTCCTGACTTTC.

The chain joins TRBV7-2 to TRBJ1-3; D gene unclear. The germline V gene encodes CDR1 SGHTA and CDR2 FQGNSA. This CDR3 region has 14 residues. V was pared by 3 bases and J by 0 bases, with 6 bases between. In nucleotides, the CDR3 is TGTGCCAGCAGCTTCTACCCCTCTGGAAACACCATATATTTT. As protein: CASSFYPSGNTIYF.

The V gene is TRBV5-1, the J gene TRBJ2-2, with D perhaps TRBD1 (5 bases). The CDR3 runs 15 residues. Trimming shortened V by 0 bases and J by 2 bases, and 8 bases separated the two germline ends. The V gene's germline CDR1 is SGHRS and CDR2 YFSETQ. CDR3 DNA: TGCGCCAGCAGCTTGGGGGGCCTTAACACCGGGGAGCTGTTTTTT. Its protein product is CASSLGGLNTGELFF. The full variable domain, with the rest looked up from reference TRBV5-1 and TRBJ2-2, is KAGVTQTPRYLIKTRGQQVTLSCSPISGHRSVSWYQQTPGQGLQFLFEYFSETQRNKGNFPGRFSGRQFSNSRSEMNVSTLELGDSALYLCASSLGGLNTGELFFGEGSRLTVL.

This chain joins TRBV4-1 and TRBJ1-5, with D tentatively TRBD1 (5 bases). The germline CDR1 and CDR2 sequences are MGHRA and YSYEKL. Between the trimmed V and J ends, which lost 1 base and 6 bases, there was a span of 10 bases. The CDR3 contains 14 residues. The CDR3 nucleotides read TGCGCCAGCAGCCAAGGACAGCGGGGTCAGCCCCAGCATTTT. Translation: CASSQGQRGQPQHF.

Only one count was recorded for this clone. V and J are TRBV9 and TRBJ1-4, with D hard to call. V lost 4 bases to trimming and J lost 0 bases, with 10 bases between them. This CDR3 spans 15 amino acids. The germline CDR1 and CDR2 sequences are SGDLS and YYNGEE. The CDR3 nucleotides are TGTGCCAGCAGCCCACAGTCGTCAACTAATGAAAAACTGTTTTTT. Translating it yields CASSPQSSTNEKLFF.

The CDR3 DNA reads as TGTGCCAGTACGGACTTGGGAAACACCATATATTTT. Residues: CASTDLGNTIYF. This chain connects TRBV2 to TRBJ1-3; D remains unclear. The V gene lost 9 bases and the J gene lost 4 bases, with 10 bases spanning the gap. Germline values: CDR1 SNHLY, CDR2 FYNNEI. The CDR3 length is 12 residues.

The chain links TRBV14 to TRBJ2-5; 8 positions agree with TRBD2. V was pared by 0 bases and J by 7 bases, with 13 bases of the junction left unmatched. The CDR3 consists of 17 residues. Per germline, CDR1 SGHDN and CDR2 FVKESK. CDR3 region: CASSQDRGLVGFGTQYF. The CDR3 DNA reads TGTGCCAGCAGCCAAGATAGGGGACTAGTGGGTTTCGGGACCCAGTACTTC.

The chain combines TRBV24-1 with TRBJ1-2; no clear D gene. Germline lookup yields CDR1 KGHDR and CDR2 SFDVKD. V was clipped by 2 bases and J by 10 bases, with 10 bases between them. This CDR3 is built from 12 residues. CDR3 sequence reads: CATSDSDKIYTF. The CDR3 DNA follows: TGTGCCACCAGTGATTCTGACAAGATCTACACCTTC.

The rearrangement links TRBV7-3 to TRBJ1-2, with 8 bases lining up with TRBD1. This CDR3 is 13 amino acids long. Germline-derived CDR1 and CDR2 are SGHTA and FQGTGA. The V segment lost 5 bases and the J segment 8 bases; nucleotides outside the gene matches: 7. For the CDR3, the DNA is TGTGCCAGCAGCGCTCCAGGGGGCGAGGGCTACACCTTC. Translated: CASSAPGGEGYTF.

This rearrangement joins TRBV12-3 or TRBV12-4 to TRBJ2-3; D remains unclear. The CDR3 spans 13 residues. Deletions cut 6 bases from V and 0 bases from J, with 7 bases between. DNA for the CDR3: TGTGCCAGCAGGACTTACAGCACAGATACGCAGTATTTT. It translates to CASRTYSTDTQYF.

The gene calls are TRBV29-1 and TRBJ1-2, with a possible D match to TRBD1 (6 bases). The CDR3 totals 15 residues. Germline V gene data show CDR1 as SQVTM and CDR2 as ANQGSEA. V lost 6 bases to trimming and J lost 4 bases, with 21 bases between them. CDR3 loop: CSVSSGGGKGYGYTF. DNA of the CDR3: TGCAGCGTGTCCTCCGGGGGGGGCAAAGGCTATGGCTACACCTTC.

This clone was recorded only once. V gene TRBV16 combines with J gene TRBJ1-1; 9 bases agree with TRBD1. V lost 5 bases and J lost 4; bases outside the gene matches: 5. Per germline, CDR1 KGHSY and CDR2 FQNENV. This CDR3 is 14 amino acids long. CDR3 nucleotide sequence: TGTGCCAGCAGCGGCCGACAGGGGGGCACTGAAGCTTTCTTT. Translating gives CASSGRQGGTEAFF.

V usage is TRBV9 and J usage is TRBJ2-5, with a weak D call TRBD1 (5 bases). Germline CDR1 SGDLS, CDR2 YYNGEE. V shed 2 bases and J shed 5 bases, with 16 bases lying between them. The CDR3 has 15 amino acids. The CDR3: CASSVGRSYGETQYF. CDR3 bases: TGTGCCAGCAGCGTGGGGCGGTCCTATGGGGAGACCCAGTACTTC.

V and J are TRBV2 and TRBJ1-4; TRBD1 aligns across 8 bases. With 4 bases clipped from V and 6 bases from J, the junction kept 7 bases outside the gene matches. The CDR3 has 15 amino acids. The germline gives CDR1 SNHLY, CDR2 FYNNEI. CDR3 protein: CASSGGTGGDEKLFF. DNA of the CDR3: TGTGCCAGCAGTGGGGGGACAGGAGGCGATGAAAAACTGTTTTTT.

There are a few counts of this clone. J is TRBJ1-5 and V is TRBV30; 11 bases match TRBD1. The V gene's germline CDR1 is GTSNPN and CDR2 SVGIG (reference sequence). The CDR3 extends over 16 amino acids. With 2 bases clipped from V and 6 bases from J, the junction kept 9 bases outside the gene matches. The CDR3 DNA sequence: TGTGCCTGGAGTCTTGAAGGGACAGGGGGGTCTCAGCCCCAGCATTTT. Protein product: CAWSLEGTGGSQPQHF.

As for this clone: Other DNA sequences in this specimen translate into the identical CDR3. The V gene is TRBV7-8, the J gene TRBJ1-1; no firm D call. The V gene lost 1 base and the J gene lost 1 base, with 4 bases spanning the gap. The CDR3 covers 13 residues. Germline CDR1 SGHVS, CDR2 FQNEAQ. For the CDR3, the DNA is TGTGCCAGCAGCTTAGGCAGGAACACTGAAGCTTTCTTT. Its protein is CASSLGRNTEAFF.

This chain links TRBV5-4 with TRBJ2-4; TRBD1 matches at 8 bases. Germline trimming cut 5 bases from V and 3 bases from J; bases unmatched to any gene: 10. The CDR3 runs to 16 residues. Germline V gene sequence: CDR1 SGHNT, CDR2 YYREEE (reference sequence). DNA of the CDR3: TGTGCCAGCAGGCCTGGACAGGGTTGGGACAAAAACATTCAGTACTTC. Amino acids: CASRPGQGWDKNIQYF.